This T cell receptor beta chain was sequenced for a study of Graves' ophthalmopathy and Graves' hyperthyroidism. Study conclusions and caveats: Blood was where most expanded thyroid clonotypes above 0.001 frequency also turned up.

The CDR3 has 14 amino acids. Germline values: CDR1 MNHNS, CDR2 SASEGT. The junction had 5 bases not matched to a gene; V was cut back by 6 bases and J by 7 bases. Moderate-to-severe activity, CAS ≥3, NOSPECS ≥4 and a duration under 3 months were seen in donors with ophthalmopathy. Symptoms, serum thyroxine and TRAb, thyroid ultrasound, and orbital computed tomography formed the diagnostic basis. The source of the PBMCs was over 8.5 ml of fresh peripheral blood. Investigators amplified TCR beta CDR3 regions from RNA transcripts. RT-PCR with HTBI primers came first, then second-round multiplex PCR. TCRdb used MiXCR to reprocess the multiplex PCR reads, holding one entry per CDR3 protein. The data hold roughly 500,000 distinct CDR3 sequences, with roughly an eighth observed a single time. This clonotype occurred many times. Its antigen remains unknown.

This receptor was taken from a woman in her twenties or thirties with Graves' ophthalmopathy. This chain joins TRBV6-1 and TRBJ1-6; TRBD1 matches 8 bases. Sequencing used blood. CDR3 DNA: TGTGCCAGCAGGGGGACAGGAGACAATTCACCCCTCCACTTT. Translation: CASRGTGDNSPLHF.